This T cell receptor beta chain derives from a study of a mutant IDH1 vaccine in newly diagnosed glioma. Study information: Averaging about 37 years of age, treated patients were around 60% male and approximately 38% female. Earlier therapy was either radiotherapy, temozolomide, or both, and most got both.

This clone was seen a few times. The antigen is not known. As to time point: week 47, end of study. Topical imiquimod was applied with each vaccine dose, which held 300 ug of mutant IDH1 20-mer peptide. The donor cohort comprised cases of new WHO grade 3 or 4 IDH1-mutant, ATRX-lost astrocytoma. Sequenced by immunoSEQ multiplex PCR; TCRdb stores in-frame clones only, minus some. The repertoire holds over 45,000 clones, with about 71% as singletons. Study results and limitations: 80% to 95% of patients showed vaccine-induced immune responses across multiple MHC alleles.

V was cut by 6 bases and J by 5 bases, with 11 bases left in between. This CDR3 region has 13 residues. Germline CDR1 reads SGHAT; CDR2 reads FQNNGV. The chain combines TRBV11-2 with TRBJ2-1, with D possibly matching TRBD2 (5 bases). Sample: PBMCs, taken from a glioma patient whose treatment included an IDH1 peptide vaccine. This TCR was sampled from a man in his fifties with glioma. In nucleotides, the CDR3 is TGTGCCAGCAGTGGGCGGGTTGACAATGAGCAGTTCTTC. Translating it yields CASSGRVDNEQFF.